Reported below is one TCR beta chain. During active infection, Seattle patients enrolled and were then monitored through disease. This sample is drawn from a study of blood T cell repertoires in COVID-19. Study background: Researchers got acute and convalescent COVID-19 samples from the United States, Italy and Spain.

Original analysis: For nucleated cells, counts were estimated from reference gene primer amplification. Assay used: immunoSEQ multiplex PCR; TCRdb lists only in-frame clones, some missing. D and trimming were read from the DNA, whereas the V and J calls and clone size are those reported in that table. In the table there are fewer than 450,000 clones, roughly 90% of which are singletons. The CDR3 extends over 14 amino acids. Germline CDR1 is SEHNR and CDR2 is FQNEAQ (reference sequence). With 1 base clipped from V and 8 bases from J, the junction kept 7 bases outside the gene matches. This sequence joins TRBV7-9 and TRBJ1-1, with TRBD1 matching 7 bases. The sequence was obtained from a woman in her seventies with COVID-19, enrolled during active disease. Sequenced material: peripheral blood. Written as DNA, the CDR3 is TGTGCCAGCAGCTTAGTGGAAGGAGGGGGCGAAGCTTTCTTT. Its protein product is CASSLVEGGGEAFF.